Shown below are 24 T cell receptor beta chains from a single sample sequenced in a study of blood T cell repertoires in COVID-19. The assay was immunoSEQ multiplex PCR, and TCRdb's table has in-frame clones only and misses some. The sample consists of a few hundred thousand clones, around 89% of them appearing once. What was sequenced was peripheral blood. These receptors were obtained from a woman aged 25 to 45 with COVID-19, enrolled during active disease.

The rearrangement joins TRBV19 to TRBJ1-1, with D unresolved. This CDR3 comprises 12 residues. Trimming removed 1 base from V and 8 bases from J, with 8 bases in between. Per the germline V gene, CDR1 is LNHDA and CDR2 is SQIVND (reference sequence). CDR3 in DNA: TGTGCCAGTAGTATAGTCCCGGGGGAAGCTTTCTTT. This gives the protein CASSIVPGEAFF.

This chain links TRBV12-5 with TRBJ2-2, with D unclear. V lost 7 bases, J lost 6 bases, and 9 bases lay in between. Per germline, CDR1 LGHNT and CDR2 FRNRAP. The CDR3 is made up of 12 amino acids. The CDR3 region is CASDRVPGELFF. CDR3 in DNA: TGTGCTAGTGACCGAGTGCCCGGGGAGCTGTTTTTT.

The chain has TRBV24-1 and TRBJ1-1, with D tentatively TRBD1 (5 bases). The V end was cut by 7 bases, the J end by 0 bases, with 8 bases between. The CDR3 is 13 residues long. CDR1 is KGHDR and CDR2 is SFDVKD in the germline V gene. The CDR3 DNA follows: TGTGCCACCAGACAGGCGTTGAACACTGAAGCTTTCTTT. This translates into CATRQALNTEAFF.

V gene TRBV9 combines with J gene TRBJ2-5; 7 positions agree with TRBD2. With 4 bases clipped from V and 5 bases from J, the junction kept 5 bases outside the gene matches. Germline assignment: CDR1 SGDLS and CDR2 YYNGEE. This CDR3 has 13 residues. The CDR3: CASSNPSGETQYF. The CDR3 region has the DNA TGTGCCAGCAGCAATCCTAGCGGTGAGACCCAGTACTTC.

The chain carries TRBV6-5 and TRBJ2-5; D possibly corresponds to TRBD2 (6 bases). CDR1 and CDR2 from the germline V gene are MNHEY and SVGAGI. Trimming cost V 2 bases and J 1 base, with 14 bases left between them. This CDR3 contains 16 residues. CDR3 amino acids: CASSYRGRQSQETQYF. The CDR3 region has the DNA TGTGCCAGCAGTTACCGGGGGAGACAGTCCCAAGAGACCCAGTACTTC.

This chain uses TRBV27 with TRBJ1-1, with no clear D. This CDR3 is built from 15 residues. Germline V CDR1 and CDR2: MNHEY, SMNVEV (reference sequence). V lost 7 bases and J lost 1, with 16 bases in between. The CDR3 protein is CASIFKWQPNTEAFF. CDR3 nucleotides: TGTGCCAGCATCTTTAAGTGGCAACCGAACACTGAAGCTTTCTTT.

The gene calls are TRBV7-8 and TRBJ2-1; TRBD2 might be the D (6 bases). Trimming removed 8 bases from V and 4 bases from J, with 24 bases in between. This CDR3 comprises 17 residues. CDR1 is SGHVS, CDR2 FQNEAQ, per germline. DNA of the CDR3: TGTGCCAGCTCGGGGTGGCTAACGGCGGGGAGTTACAATGAGCAGTTCTTC. Translating gives CASSGWLTAGSYNEQFF.

The chain uses TRBV5-8 and TRBJ1-1; D may be TRBD1 (5 bases). Trimming removed 6 bases at V and 5 bases at J, with 14 bases between. The CDR3 contains 13 residues. The germline gives CDR1 SGHTS, CDR2 YDEGEE. The CDR3, as DNA: TGTGCCAGCAACCGACAGTTACAGACTGAAGCTTTCTTT. As protein: CASNRQLQTEAFF.

The V call is TRBV7-8, the J call TRBJ2-5; 9 positions match TRBD2. CDR3 length equals 17 residues. V lost 5 bases to trimming and J lost 1 base; unmatched junction nucleotides: 11. Germline values: CDR1 SGHVS, CDR2 FQNEAQ. The CDR3 spells CASSPAVWRGGQETQYF. The DNA for the CDR3 is TGTGCCAGCAGCCCGGCGGTATGGCGGGGGGGCCAAGAGACCCAGTACTTC.

The CDR3 loop is CASSLFSDRSAFF. In DNA form, the CDR3 reads TGTGCCAGCAGTTTATTTAGTGACAGGTCGGCTTTCTTT. The rearrangement joins TRBV28 to TRBJ1-1; D possibly corresponds to TRBD1 (6 bases). V dropped 1 base and J dropped 11 bases, with 14 bases sitting between them. Germline values: CDR1 MDHEN, CDR2 SYDVKM. This CDR3 is built from 13 residues.

The table lists this clone with a count of one. CDR3 nucleotide sequence: TGTGCCAGCAGATCGAACGACAGTCCGTGGAGCTACACCTTC. Residues: CASRSNDSPWSYTF. The chain joins TRBV28 to TRBJ1-2; a weak D match, TRBD1 (5 bases). Trimming removed 6 bases at V and 9 bases at J, with 20 bases between. Germline values: CDR1 MDHEN, CDR2 SYDVKM. The CDR3 runs to 14 residues.

Worth noting for this clone: At one end, the junction sequence differs from germline, possibly due to a read error. The gene calls are TRBV7-2 and TRBJ1-4; D may be TRBD1 (6 bases). CDR1 is SGHTA, CDR2 FQGNSA, per germline. This CDR3 contains 15 residues. The CDR3 loop is CASSLRQVANEKLFF. The CDR3 nucleotides read TGTGCTAGCAGCCTACGACAGGTTGCTAATGAAAAACTGTTTTTT.

This chain connects TRBV27 to TRBJ1-5, with D perhaps matching TRBD1 (5 bases). Germline V gene lookup returns CDR1 MNHEY and CDR2 SMNVEV (reference sequence). This CDR3 spans 15 amino acids. Trimming shortened V by 6 bases and J by 3 bases, and 15 bases separated the two germline ends. The CDR3 DNA is TGTGCCAGCAGCCCTATCGACAGTTACAATCAGCCCCAGCATTTT. Translated: CASSPIDSYNQPQHF.

This chain connects TRBV15 to TRBJ2-2; 12 bases line up with TRBD1. The J segment lost 0 bases and the V segment lost 0 bases, leaving 11 bases of the junction unmatched. The length of the CDR3 is 21 residues. Germline V CDR1 and CDR2: LNHNV, YYDKDF (reference sequence). Written as DNA, the CDR3 is TGTGCCACCAGCAGAGATCTGGGACAGGGGGCGTTTATGGCGAACACCGGGGAGCTGTTTTTT. Translation gives CATSRDLGQGAFMANTGELFF.

The sample holds a few counts of this clone. V usage is TRBV14 and J usage is TRBJ1-3; the match to TRBD1 covers 7 bases. V shed 3 bases, J shed 9 bases, and the junction held 8 bases outside the gene matches. Germline values: CDR1 SGHDN, CDR2 FVKESK. This CDR3 is 14 amino acids long. The CDR3 sequence is CASSHQTGRSTIYF. CDR3 DNA: TGTGCCAGCAGCCATCAGACAGGGAGAAGCACCATATATTTT.

This clone was observed a single time. The chain is built from TRBV6-1 and TRBJ2-3, with 7 bases lining up with TRBD1. The germline V gene has CDR1 MNHNS and CDR2 SASEGT. The CDR3 extends over 16 amino acids. Trimming at V came to 4 bases and at J to 0 bases, leaving 7 bases not matched to a gene. CDR3 residues: CASSVDRDRSTDTQYF. For the CDR3, the DNA is TGTGCCAGCAGTGTCGACCGGGACAGAAGCACAGATACGCAGTATTTT.

V gene TRBV19 combines with J gene TRBJ2-1; TRBD2 agrees at 7 bases. The V gene end was trimmed by 1 base and the J gene end by 0 bases; junction bases not matched to a gene: 3. Germline V gene data show CDR1 as LNHDA and CDR2 as SQIVND (reference sequence). This CDR3 is 16 amino acids long. The CDR3 nucleotides are TGTGCCAGTAGTATAGGGGGGGGGAGCTCCTACAATGAGCAGTTCTTC. Protein sequence: CASSIGGGSSYNEQFF.

The gene calls are TRBV11-3 and TRBJ2-3; maybe TRBD1 (6 bases). Germline values: CDR1 SGHNT, CDR2 YENEEA. Deletions cut 5 bases from V and 11 bases from J, with 20 bases between. The CDR3 consists of 14 residues. The chain's CDR3 is CASSHFRKQGEQYF. For the CDR3, the DNA is TGTGCCAGCAGCCATTTTAGGAAACAGGGAGAGCAGTATTTT.

This sequence joins TRBV2 and TRBJ1-4; 8 bases match TRBD1. This CDR3 is 17 amino acids long. J lost 3 bases, V lost 6 bases, and 12 bases had no gene match. Per the germline V gene, CDR1 is SNHLY and CDR2 is FYNNEI. The CDR3 bases are TGTGCCAGCAGGAGGGGACAGGACTCTGGGGCTAATGAAAAACTGTTTTTT. The encoded protein is CASRRGQDSGANEKLFF.

This CDR3 reads CASSGSGGRMSGYTF. CDR3 DNA sequence: TGTGCCAGCAGCGGCTCCGGGGGGCGAATGAGTGGCTACACCTTC. This chain connects TRBV9 to TRBJ1-2, with D perhaps TRBD1 (6 bases). V shed 3 bases and J shed 7 bases, with 19 bases lying between them. This CDR3 has 15 residues. CDR1 and CDR2 (germline): SGDLS, YYNGEE.

The chain uses TRBV18 and TRBJ2-7; D is possibly TRBD1 (6 bases). Trimming stripped 6 bases from V and 4 bases from J, with 19 bases between. In germline, CDR1 is KGHSH, CDR2 LQKENI. The CDR3 totals 15 residues. CDR3 in DNA: TGTGCCAGCTCTCCATCGCTAGTTCAGGGGTACGAGCAGTACTTC. It is translated as CASSPSLVQGYEQYF.

This chain links TRBV7-9 with TRBJ2-7; 9 bases line up with TRBD1. This CDR3 is 14 amino acids long. V shed 5 bases, J shed 6 bases, and the junction held 8 bases outside the gene matches. The germline gives CDR1 SEHNR, CDR2 FQNEAQ (reference sequence). Written as DNA, the CDR3 is TGTGCCAGCAGCCTACCGGGACAGGGAGGCGAGCAGTACGTC. Translated, it gives CASSLPGQGGEQYV.

V usage is TRBV24-1 and J usage is TRBJ1-6; 9 bases align to TRBD1. The CDR3 length is 21 residues. From germline, CDR1 is KGHDR and CDR2 SFDVKD. Trimming removed 8 bases from V and 7 bases from J; junction bases left unmatched: 26. For the CDR3, the DNA is TGTGCCACCAAAGTAGTGACGGACAGGGGAGGGAAGGCCTTTTCAAATTCACCCCTCCACTTT. Its translation: CATKVVTDRGGKAFSNSPLHF.

The chain has TRBV4-1 and TRBJ1-4, with D unresolved. V lost 2 bases and J lost 8, with 12 bases in between. From germline, CDR1 is MGHRA and CDR2 YSYEKL. The CDR3 loop spans 14 amino acids. CDR3 nucleotides: TGCGCCAGCAGCCAAAGCCATAGAGGGGAAAAACTGTTTTTT. It is translated as CASSQSHRGEKLFF.